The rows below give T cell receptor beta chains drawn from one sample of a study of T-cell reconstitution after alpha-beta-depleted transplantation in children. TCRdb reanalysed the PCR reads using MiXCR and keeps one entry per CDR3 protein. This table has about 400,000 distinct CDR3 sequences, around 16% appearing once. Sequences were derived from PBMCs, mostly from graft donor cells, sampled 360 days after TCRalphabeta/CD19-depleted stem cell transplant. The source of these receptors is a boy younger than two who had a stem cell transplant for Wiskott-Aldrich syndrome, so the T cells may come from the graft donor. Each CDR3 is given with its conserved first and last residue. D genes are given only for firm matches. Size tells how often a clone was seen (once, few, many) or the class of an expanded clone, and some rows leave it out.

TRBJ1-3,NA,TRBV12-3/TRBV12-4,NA,CASSPTPGSGNTIYF,TGTGCCAGCAGTCCTACTCCAGGGTCTGGAAACACCATATATTTT
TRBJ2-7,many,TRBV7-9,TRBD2,CASSFGSGPSGGYEQYF,TGTGCCAGCAGCTTTGGTAGCGGGCCATCCGGAGGCTACGAGCAGTACTTC
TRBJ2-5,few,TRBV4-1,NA,CASSQADYTEETQYF,TGCGCCAGCAGCCAAGCTGACTACACCGAAGAGACCCAGTACTTC
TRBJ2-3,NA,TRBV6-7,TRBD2,CASSTSSGGATDTQYF,TGTGCCAGCAGTACCTCTAGCGGGGGGGCCACAGATACGCAGTATTTT
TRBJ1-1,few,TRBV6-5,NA,CASSYASPAPYTEAFF,TGTGCCAGCAGTTACGCCAGTCCCGCCCCCTACACTGAAGCTTTCTTT
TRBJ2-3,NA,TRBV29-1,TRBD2,CSVPLAGRTDTQYF,TGCAGCGTTCCCCTAGCGGGGCGCACAGATACGCAGTATTTT
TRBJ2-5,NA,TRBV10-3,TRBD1,CAIALTGGVEETQYF,TGTGCCATCGCCCTAACAGGGGGCGTCGAAGAGACCCAGTACTTC
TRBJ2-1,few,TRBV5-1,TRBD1,CASSLVGTGVNEQFF,TGCGCCAGCAGCTTGGTGGGGACAGGGGTGAATGAGCAGTTCTTC
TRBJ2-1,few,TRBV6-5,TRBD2,CASSNFPLAGGGNEQFF,TGTGCCAGCAGTAACTTCCCCCTAGCGGGAGGTGGTAATGAGCAGTTCTTC
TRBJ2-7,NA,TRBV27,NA,CASSNDPWGATYEQYF,TGTGCCAGCAGTAATGACCCATGGGGGGCCACCTACGAGCAGTACTTC
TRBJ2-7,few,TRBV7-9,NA,CASSLYRSTRYEQYF,TGTGCCAGCAGCTTATACCGCTCGACACGTTACGAGCAGTACTTC
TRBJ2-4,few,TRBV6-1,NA,CASSVRDRLAKNIQYF,TGTGCCAGCAGTGTCCGGGACCGCTTGGCCAAAAACATTCAGTACTTC
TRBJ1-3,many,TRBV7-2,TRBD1,CASSRTGRAGNTIYF,TGTGCCAGCAGCCGGACAGGGAGGGCTGGAAACACCATATATTTT
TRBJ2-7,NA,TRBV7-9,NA,CASSLVGRYEPYF,TGTGCCAGCAGCTTAGTAGGGAGATACGAGCCGTACTTC
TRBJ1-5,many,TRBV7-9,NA,CASSLGVSGPQPQHF,TGTGCCAGCAGCTTAGGTGTGTCGGGTCCTCAGCCCCAGCATTTT
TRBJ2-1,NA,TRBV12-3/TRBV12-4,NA,CASSLKGPYNEQFF,TGTGCCAGCAGTTTAAAGGGCCCCTACAATGAGCAGTTCTTC
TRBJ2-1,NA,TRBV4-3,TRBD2,CASSQEYSGVGRAYNEQFF,TGCGCCAGCAGCCAAGAGTACTCAGGAGTGGGGAGGGCCTACAATGAGCAGTTCTTC
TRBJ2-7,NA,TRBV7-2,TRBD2,CASSPVAGRAYEQYF,TGTGCCAGCAGCCCCGTAGCGGGAAGGGCCTACGAGCAGTACTTC
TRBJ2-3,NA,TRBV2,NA,CASRELQGSTDTQYF,TGTGCCAGCAGGGAATTACAGGGAAGCACAGATACGCAGTATTTT
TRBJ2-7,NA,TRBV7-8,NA,CASSLADVGIYEQYF,TGTGCCAGCAGCTTAGCGGACGTGGGTATCTACGAGCAGTACTTC
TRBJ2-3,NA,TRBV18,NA,CASSPTRATGTDTQYF,TGTGCCAGCTCACCGACGCGGGCCACAGGAACAGATACGCAGTATTTT
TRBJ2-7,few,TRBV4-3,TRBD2,CASSQALAGVYEQYF,TGCGCCAGCAGCCAAGCACTGGCGGGAGTATACGAGCAGTACTTC
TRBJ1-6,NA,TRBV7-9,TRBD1,CASSRTGGSWNSPLHF,TGTGCCAGCAGCCGGACAGGGGGCTCGTGGAATTCACCCCTCCACTTT
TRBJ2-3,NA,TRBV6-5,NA,CASSYGAGLPPTQYF,TGTGCCAGCAGTTACGGGGCGGGACTTCCCCCTACGCAGTATTTT
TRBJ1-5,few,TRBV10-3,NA,CAISERDRGIQPQHF,TGTGCCATCAGTGAGAGGGACCGGGGGATCCAGCCCCAGCATTTT
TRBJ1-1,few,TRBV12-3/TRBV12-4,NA,CASSLGRPGDTEAFF,TGTGCCAGCAGTTTAGGGCGACCCGGGGACACTGAAGCTTTCTTT
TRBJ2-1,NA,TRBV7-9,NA,CASSPSTGLAENEQFF,TGTGCCAGCAGCCCTAGTACGGGGCTAGCCGAAAATGAGCAGTTCTTC
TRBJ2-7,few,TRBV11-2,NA,CASSLETDYEQYF,TGTGCCAGCAGCTTAGAGACAGACTACGAGCAGTACTTC
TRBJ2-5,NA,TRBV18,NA,CASSPRDTGTQYF,TGTGCCAGCTCACCCCGGGACACCGGGACCCAGTACTTC
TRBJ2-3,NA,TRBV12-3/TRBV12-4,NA,CASSLADLGTDTQYF,TGTGCCAGCAGTTTAGCGGATTTGGGCACAGATACGCAGTATTTT
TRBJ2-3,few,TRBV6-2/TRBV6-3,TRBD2,CASSSTIPGLAVDTQYF,TGTGCCAGCAGTTCCACCATACCGGGACTAGCGGTTGATACGCAGTATTTT
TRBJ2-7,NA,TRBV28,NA,CASSKYEQYF,TGTGCCAGCAGTAAGTACGAGCAGTACTTC
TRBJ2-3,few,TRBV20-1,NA,CSARDPPLATQYF,TGCAGTGCTAGAGATCCCCCGCTAGCGACGCAGTATTTT
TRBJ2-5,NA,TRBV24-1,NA,CATSDPGTQRETQYF,TGTGCCACCAGTGATCCCGGGACCCAACGGGAGACCCAGTACTTC
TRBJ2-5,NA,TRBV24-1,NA,CATSDAGRSQETQYF,TGTGCCACCAGTGATGCAGGGCGGTCTCAAGAGACCCAGTACTTC
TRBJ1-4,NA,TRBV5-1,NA,CASSLEKGRLFF,TGCGCCAGCAGCCTGGAGAAGGGAAGACTGTTTTTT
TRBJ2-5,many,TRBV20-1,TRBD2,CSAPPGLAGVETQYF,TGCAGTGCTCCCCCAGGACTAGCGGGAGTAGAGACCCAGTACTTC
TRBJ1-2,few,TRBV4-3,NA,CASSQASGRNYGYTF,TGCGCCAGCAGCCAAGCGTCGGGACGAAACTATGGCTACACCTTC
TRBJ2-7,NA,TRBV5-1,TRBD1,CASSLSGQGVSYEQYF,TGCGCCAGCAGCTTGTCGGGCCAGGGGGTTTCCTACGAGCAGTACTTC
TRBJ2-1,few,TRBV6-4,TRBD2,CASNMGLAFHEQFF,TGTGCCAGCAATATGGGACTAGCGTTCCATGAGCAGTTCTTC
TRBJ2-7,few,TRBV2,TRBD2,CASRPGLVPYEQYF,TGTGCCAGCAGACCAGGACTAGTCCCCTACGAGCAGTACTTC
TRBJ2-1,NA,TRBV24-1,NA,CATSDSRNEQFF,TGTGCCACCAGTGATAGTAGGAATGAGCAGTTCTTC
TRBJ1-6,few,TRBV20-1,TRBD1,CSAFPDRDNSPLHF,TGCAGTGCTTTCCCGGACAGGGATAATTCACCCCTCCACTTT
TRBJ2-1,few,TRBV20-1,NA,CSASRTNNEQFF,TGCAGTGCTAGTCGGACAAACAATGAGCAGTTCTTC
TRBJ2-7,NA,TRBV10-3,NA,CAISARLGSYEQYF,TGTGCCATCAGTGCTAGATTGGGATCCTACGAGCAGTACTTC
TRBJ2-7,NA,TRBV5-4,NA,CASSLAGNPYEQYF,TGTGCCAGCAGCTTGGCGGGGAACCCCTACGAGCAGTACTTC
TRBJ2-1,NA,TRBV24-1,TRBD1,CATRAGTAYNEQFF,TGTGCCACCAGGGCCGGGACAGCCTACAATGAGCAGTTCTTC